Reported below is one TCR beta chain. Its target is not known. This sample was included in a study of cytomegalovirus exposure and HLA in healthy donors. V shed 1 base, J shed 5 bases, and the junction held 3 bases outside the gene matches. The CDR3 has 14 amino acids. The germline V gene has CDR1 SGHNT and CDR2 YENEEA. This PCR relied on a set of 60 Vbeta primers and 13 Jbeta primers. Method: immunoSEQ multiplex PCR; TCRdb's copy keeps in-frame clones and lacks some. The data contain under 200,000 clones, around 85% of them singletons. Broader study findings: CMV serostatus alone was available as immune exposure information.

Sequenced input: PBMCs. This sequence was found in a human donor in good health. The rearrangement uses TRBV11-3 and TRBJ2-3; 7 nucleotides line up with TRBD2. CDR3 nucleotide sequence: TGTGCCAGCAGCTTAGCGGGGGGAGGAGATACGCAGTATTTT. Amino acid sequence: CASSLAGGGDTQYF.